This T cell receptor (beta chain) derives from a study of Ad26.COV2.S vaccination and SARS-CoV-2 variants. Treatment indicated: over 15 received Ad26.COV2.S at low or high dose, single or two shots; about 5 received placebo; per-sample allocation not given. Following the first vaccine or placebo injection, samples were taken on day 63. Based in Boston, the donor was an adult of 18-55 years. Germline lookup yields CDR1 MDHEN and CDR2 SYDVKM. CDR3 length equals 15 residues. The trim removed 1 base at V and 5 bases at J, leaving 8 bases unmatched. TCRdb's copy holds only in-frame clones and misses some; the assay was immunoSEQ multiplex PCR. There are some 250,000 clones in the sample; approximately 87% occur only once, and roughly 10% lies in the top ten.

The sample was peripheral blood, taken in a trial of Ad26.COV2.S vaccine versus placebo. The receptor's source is a person between 18 and 60 years old who received the Ad26.COV2.S COVID-19 vaccine or a placebo. This rearrangement joins TRBV28 to TRBJ2-7; TRBD2 agrees at 7 bases. This CDR3 reads CASSLLSSAGDEQYF. In DNA form, the CDR3 reads TGTGCCAGCAGTTTATTGTCCAGCGCGGGGGACGAGCAGTACTTC.